This TCR beta chain stems from a study of CD8 T cells in ankylosing spondylitis. The CDR3 contains 13 residues. In germline, CDR1 is SEHNR, CDR2 FQNEAQ (reference sequence). V was shortened by 11 bases and J by 8 bases, with 19 bases between the two germline ends. This clonotype has just a few counts. From the 5' RACE reads, TCRdb called clonotypes with MiXCR, one entry per CDR3 protein. The sample shows around 330,000 distinct CDR3 sequences, roughly 12% of them seen only once. This chain connects TRBV7-9 to TRBJ2-1; tentatively, D is TRBD2 (6 bases). Sequencing was performed on blood, either unsorted or a sorted T cell fraction (not recorded which). This TCR derives from a female donor with ankylosing spondylitis or in good health (not recorded which). Here the CDR3 DNA reads TGTGCCTGTACGCGGGACGACGCCCATGAGCAGTTCTTC. Protein sequence: CACTRDDAHEQFF.